This TCR beta chain was recovered during a study of neoadjuvant anti-PD-1 for oral cavity cancer. Overall study context: Non-progressing patients received a fourth nivolumab dose near day 43, then surgery on days 50-56. Study results and caveats: After neoadjuvant nivolumab, PBMC T cell clonality was significantly higher in non-responders than responders.

CDR1 and CDR2 (germline): SQVTM, ANQGSEA. This CDR3 comprises 14 residues. The V end was cut by 4 bases, the J end by 6 bases, with 18 bases between. The sample's time point: after neoadjuvant nivolumab, at surgical resection. Patients were newly diagnosed with stage II-IVA oral cavity squamous cell carcinoma without prior systemic or radiation treatment. In regard to this clone: The antigen is not known.

Clones were sequenced by immunoSEQ multiplex PCR, and TCRdb holds only the in-frame ones, with some missing. The table includes more than 8,500 clones, roughly three fifths detected once. This TCR was sampled from a person aged 35-80 years with oral cavity squamous cell carcinoma. V gene TRBV29-1 combines with J gene TRBJ1-2; D perhaps matches TRBD1 (6 bases). Sequenced material: PBMCs, taken after nivolumab (anti-PD-1) treatment. The CDR3 DNA follows: TGCAGCGTTGGCCCCTGGCGGGGGCAGCATGGCTACACCTTC. Translation gives CSVGPWRGQHGYTF. Full variable domain (missing parts from reference TRBV29-1 and TRBJ1-2): SAVISQKPSRDICQRGTSLTIQCQVDSQVTMMFWYRQQPGQSLTLIATANQGSEATYESGFVIDKFPISRPNLTFSTLTVSNMSPEDSSIYLCSVGPWRGQHGYTFGSGTRLTVV.